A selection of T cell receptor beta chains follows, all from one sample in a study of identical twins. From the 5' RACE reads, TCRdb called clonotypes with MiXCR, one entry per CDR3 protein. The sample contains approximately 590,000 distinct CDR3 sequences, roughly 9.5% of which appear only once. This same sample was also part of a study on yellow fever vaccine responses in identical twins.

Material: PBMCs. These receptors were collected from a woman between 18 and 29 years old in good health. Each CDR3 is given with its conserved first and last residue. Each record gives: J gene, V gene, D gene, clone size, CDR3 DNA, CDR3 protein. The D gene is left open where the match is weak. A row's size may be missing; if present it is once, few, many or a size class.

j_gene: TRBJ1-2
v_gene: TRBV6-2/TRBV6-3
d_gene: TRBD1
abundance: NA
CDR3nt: TGTGCCAGCAGTTGGACAGGGGGCAATGGCTACACCTTC
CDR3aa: CASSWTGGNGYTF

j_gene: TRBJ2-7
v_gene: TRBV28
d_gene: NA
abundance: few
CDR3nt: TGTGCCAGCAGTCCGCGGGGTCCCACCTACGAGCAGTACTTC
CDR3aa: CASSPRGPTYEQYF

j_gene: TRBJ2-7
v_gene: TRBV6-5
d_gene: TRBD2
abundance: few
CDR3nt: TGTGCCAGCAGTTACCTGGGACTAGCGAGGAGCTCCTACGAGCAGTACTTC
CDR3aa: CASSYLGLARSSYEQYF

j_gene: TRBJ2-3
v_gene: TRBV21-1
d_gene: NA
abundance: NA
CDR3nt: TGTGCCAGCAGCAAAGGAAGCCAAAGGGGGCAGACAGATACGCAGTATTTT
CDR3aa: CASSKGSQRGQTDTQYF

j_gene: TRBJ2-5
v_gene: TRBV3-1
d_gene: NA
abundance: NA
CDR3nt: TGTGCCAGCAGCCAAGGCAGGACGGAGACCCAGTACTTC
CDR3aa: CASSQGRTETQYF

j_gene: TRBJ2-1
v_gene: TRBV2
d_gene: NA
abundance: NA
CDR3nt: TGTGCCAGCATGGAGGGCCCCAATGAGCAGTTCTTC
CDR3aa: CASMEGPNEQFF

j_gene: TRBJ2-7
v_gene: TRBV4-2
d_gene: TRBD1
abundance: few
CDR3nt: TGTGCCAGCAGCCAACACAGGGGGAACGAGCAGTACTTC
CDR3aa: CASSQHRGNEQYF

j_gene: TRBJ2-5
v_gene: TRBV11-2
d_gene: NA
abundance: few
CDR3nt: TGTGCCAGCAGCTTAAAGCTTGAGCTGGAGACCCAGTACTTC
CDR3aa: CASSLKLELETQYF

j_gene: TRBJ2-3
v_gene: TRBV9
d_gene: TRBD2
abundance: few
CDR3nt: TGTGCCAGCACCGAGACGGGGGGGGCCGCAGATACGCAGTATTTT
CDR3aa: CASTETGGAADTQYF

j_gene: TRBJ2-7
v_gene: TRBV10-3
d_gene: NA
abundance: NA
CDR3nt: TGTGCCATCAGTGGAAGGACAGCCAAATACGAGCAGTACTTC
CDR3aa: CAISGRTAKYEQYF

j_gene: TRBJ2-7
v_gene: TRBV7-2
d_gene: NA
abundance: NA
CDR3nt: TGTGCCAGCGGGATTTCTCGGCAGATCTCCTACGAGCAGTACTTC
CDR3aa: CASGISRQISYEQYF

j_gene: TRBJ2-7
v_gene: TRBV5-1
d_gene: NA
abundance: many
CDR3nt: TGCGCCAGCAGCTTGGTCCCAGAGAGCTCCTACGAGCAGTACTTC
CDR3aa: CASSLVPESSYEQYF

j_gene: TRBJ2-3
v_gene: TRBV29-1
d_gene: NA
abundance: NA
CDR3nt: TGCAGCGTCCTGAAGGAGGGCACAGATACGCAGTATTTT
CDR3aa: CSVLKEGTDTQYF

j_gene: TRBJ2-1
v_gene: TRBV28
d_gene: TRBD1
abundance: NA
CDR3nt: TGTGCCAGCAGTCCTCCTGAGGGGGCGAGATCGTCCAATGAGCAGTTCTTC
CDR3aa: CASSPPEGARSSNEQFF

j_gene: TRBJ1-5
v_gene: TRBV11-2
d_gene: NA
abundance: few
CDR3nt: TGTGCCAGCAGCTTAGATTTATGGGGGACACCTGATTTATATAGCAATCAGCCCCAGCATTTT
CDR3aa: CASSLDLWGTPDLYSNQPQHF

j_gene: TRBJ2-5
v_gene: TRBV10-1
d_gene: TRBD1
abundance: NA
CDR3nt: TGCGCCAGCAGTGAGTGGACAGGGGGCAGGGAGACCCAGTACTTC
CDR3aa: CASSEWTGGRETQYF